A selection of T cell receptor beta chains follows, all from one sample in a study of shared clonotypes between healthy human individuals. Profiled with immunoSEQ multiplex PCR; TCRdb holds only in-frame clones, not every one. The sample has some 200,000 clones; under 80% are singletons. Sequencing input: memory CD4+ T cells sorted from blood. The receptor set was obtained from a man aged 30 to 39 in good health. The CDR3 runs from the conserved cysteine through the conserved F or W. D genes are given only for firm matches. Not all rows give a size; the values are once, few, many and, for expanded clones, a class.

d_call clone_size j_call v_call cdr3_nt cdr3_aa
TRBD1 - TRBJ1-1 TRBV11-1 TGTGCCAGCAGCCTTACAGGGGACACTGAAGCTTTCTTT CASSLTGDTEAFF
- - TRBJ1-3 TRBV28 TGTGCCAGCAGTTTACGGGGGGAGGCTGGAAACACCATATATTTT CASSLRGEAGNTIYF
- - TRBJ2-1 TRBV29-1 TGCAGCGTGACGTTAAGGATCTCTCTCTACAATGAGCAGTTCTTC CSVTLRISLYNEQFF
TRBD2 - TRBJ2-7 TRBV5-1 TGCGCCAGCAGCTTGAGAGCGGGAGCGGGGGAGCAGTACTTC CASSLRAGAGEQYF
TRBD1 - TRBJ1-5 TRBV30 TGTGCCTGGAGAGCGGACAGGGGTAACAATCAGCCCCAGCATTTT CAWRADRGNNQPQHF
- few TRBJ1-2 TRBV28 TGTGCCAGCACTACCCTTTTGGGACGGGGGCATTATGGCTACACCTTC CASTTLLGRGHYGYTF
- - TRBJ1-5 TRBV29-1 TGCAGCATAGACCAGGGGCCCAATCAGCCCCAGCATTTT CSIDQGPNQPQHF
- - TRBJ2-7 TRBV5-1 TGCGCCAGCAAGAGGGAAACCTACGGCGAGCAGTACTTC CASKRETYGEQYF
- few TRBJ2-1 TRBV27 TGTGCCAGCAAAGGGAGAGGGGGCAATGAGCAGTTCTTC CASKGRGGNEQFF
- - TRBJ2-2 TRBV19 TGTGCCAGCTATTCAGGCGCGAACACCGGGGAGCTGTTTTTT CASYSGANTGELFF
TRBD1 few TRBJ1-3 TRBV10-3 TGTGCCATCAGTGAGTCGAGAGGGACAGATGGAAACACCATATATTTT CAISESRGTDGNTIYF
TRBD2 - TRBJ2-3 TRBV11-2 TGTGCCAGCAGCTTATACGGAGCGGGAGCGAGCGGAGATACGCAGTATTTT CASSLYGAGASGDTQYF
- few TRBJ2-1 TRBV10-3 TGTGCCATCAGTGACCGTGTGAAGAGCTCCTACAATGAGCAGTTCTTC CAISDRVKSSYNEQFF
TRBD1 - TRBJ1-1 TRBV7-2 TGTGCCAGCAGCTCTATAAGTACCGGGACAGGGGGAGCTTTCTTT CASSSISTGTGGAFF
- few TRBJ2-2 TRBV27 TGTGCCAGCAGTTTGCTTAATCCACCCACCGGGGAGCTGTTTTTT CASSLLNPPTGELFF
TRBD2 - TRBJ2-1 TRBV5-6 TGTGCCAGCAGCTTAGGGCGGGAGTTTAATGAGCAGTTCTTC CASSLGREFNEQFF
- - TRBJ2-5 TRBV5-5 TGTGCCAGCAGCTGGGGGCCAAGCCTGGGGGAGACCCAGTACTTC CASSWGPSLGETQYF
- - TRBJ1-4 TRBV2 TGTGTCAGCGGGGGCCGAGGGTCTGGGGAAAAACTGTTTTTT CVSGGRGSGEKLFF
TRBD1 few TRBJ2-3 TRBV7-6 TGTGCCAGCAGCCAAGACAGGGCTCTTCAATCTACGCAGTATTTT CASSQDRALQSTQYF
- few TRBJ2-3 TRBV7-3 TGTGCCAGCAGCTCCAATTTAGGAGGTACGCAGTATTTT CASSSNLGGTQYF
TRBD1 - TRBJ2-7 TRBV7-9 TGTGCCAGCAGCTTAGGGTTGGGACAGGGATACTACGAGCAGTACTTC CASSLGLGQGYYEQYF
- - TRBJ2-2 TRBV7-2 TGTGCCAGCAGCTTGAGTTTCACCGGGGAGCTGTTTTTT CASSLSFTGELFF
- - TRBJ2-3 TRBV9 TGTGCCAGCAGCGTGCAACCCGGTAGCACAGATACGCAGTATTTT CASSVQPGSTDTQYF
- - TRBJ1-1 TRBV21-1 TGTGCCAGTGAGGGGGGCCAGGCGAACACTGAAGCTTTCTTT CASEGGQANTEAFF
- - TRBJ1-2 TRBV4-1 TGCGCCAGCAGCCAGGGAATACAGGTCCTAGGCGGCTACACCTTC CASSQGIQVLGGYTF